The T cell receptor beta chain under discussion was sequenced for a study of control samples from healthy donors and cancer patients (dated by TCRdb to 2019 to 2021). Looking up the germline V gene (reference sequence) yields CDR1 DFQATT and CDR2 SNEGSKA. Reading from cysteine to phenylalanine, the CDR3 counts 14 amino acids. Only the CDR3 DNA is retained, 42 bases long and in frame from the first base. V is clipped by 3 bases and J by 5 bases, and the sequence between their germline boundaries is 14 bases long. Comment on this clone: Its specific antigen is unknown. Per-base qualities were not stored, and no clone one base away is much larger.

Libraries came from the immunoSEQ multiplex PCR assay. Imported from immuneACCESS, the table was reduced by TCRdb to in-frame sequences with V and J called. These copies leave out some clones; in studies compared against another copy, an unresolved V gene accounts for under half, and the cause of the remainder is not known. This sample holds around 51,000 clones; 75% to 90% were observed only once. The ten top clones hold over 9% of the sample. This clonotype was sampled from a man between 65 and 79 years old in good health. The sequenced sample was blood. The sequence is built from TRBV20-1 and TRBJ2-1, and perhaps TRBD2 as D gene, on 6 matching bases. The CDR3 region reads CSASHGSANNEQFF. The DNA sequence is as follows: TGCAGTGCTAGTCACGGGAGCGCAAACAATGAGCAGTTCTTC.